The following is a T cell receptor beta chain sequence with its context. The antigen is undetermined. The junction departs from germline at one end; a sequencing error may be responsible. Sample-barcoded 5' priming and a J-beta primer mix drove a second PCR of about 7 to 12 cycles. MiXCR, applied by TCRdb to the 5' RACE reads, yields one record per CDR3 protein. The sample includes fewer than 800,000 distinct CDR3 sequences, approximately 25% seen only once; the top ten take more than 7.5%. This entry comes from a study of blood T cells in healthy people across ages. The CDR3 extends over 18 amino acids. In germline, CDR1 is SNHLY, CDR2 FYNNEI. The study, taken as a whole, reports: The recorded TCR beta diversity per million T cells decreased in a roughly linear manner with age.

This sample was shared with a second study, whose subject was T cells of mothers and their children. As that study records: Reads obtained per mother exceeded 10 million TCR beta CDR3 reads, with some 3 million obtained per child.

Material: blood. This rearrangement joins TRBV2 to TRBJ2-2; 11 positions match TRBD2. This receptor was identified in a boy younger than 18 in good health. The CDR3 nucleotides are TGTGCCAGCAGTGAATGGTTACTAGCGGGGGCGGAGACCGGAGAGCTGTTTTTT. Amino acids: CASSEWLLAGAETGELFF.